This T cell receptor beta chain was documented in a study of blood T cells in healthy people across ages. This clonotype occurred many times. With 2 bases removed from V and 6 bases from J, the gap between germline ends came to 11 bases. The CDR3 totals 14 residues. Germline V lookup: CDR1 MNHEY, CDR2 SVGAGI. The authors ran a second PCR of about 6 to 11 cycles using a sample-barcoded 5' primer and a J-beta primer mix. MiXCR, applied by TCRdb to the 5' RACE reads, yields one record per CDR3 protein. The sample lists some 670,000 distinct CDR3 sequences, roughly half occurring once. The clonotype comes from a woman of 80 years or more in good health. The J gene is TRBJ1-5, the V gene TRBV6-5; D call uncertain. Sequencing used blood. In DNA form, the CDR3 reads TGTGCCAGCAGTTACAGAGCGACGGGTCAGCCCCAGCATTTT. It encodes CASSYRATGQPQHF.